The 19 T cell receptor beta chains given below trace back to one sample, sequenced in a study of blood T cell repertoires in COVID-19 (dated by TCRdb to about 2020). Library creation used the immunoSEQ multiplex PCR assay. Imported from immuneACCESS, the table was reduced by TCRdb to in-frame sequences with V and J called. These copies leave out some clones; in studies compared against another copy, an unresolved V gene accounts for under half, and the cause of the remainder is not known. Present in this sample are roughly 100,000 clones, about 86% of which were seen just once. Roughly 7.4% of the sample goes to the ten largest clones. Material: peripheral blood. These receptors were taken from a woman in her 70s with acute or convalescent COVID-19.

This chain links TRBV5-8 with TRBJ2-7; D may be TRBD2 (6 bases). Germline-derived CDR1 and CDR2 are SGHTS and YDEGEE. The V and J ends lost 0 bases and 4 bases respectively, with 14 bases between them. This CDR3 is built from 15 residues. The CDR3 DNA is TGTGCCAGCAGCTTGGGCCGGGAGCGGAGTTACGAGCAGTACTTC. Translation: CASSLGRERSYEQYF. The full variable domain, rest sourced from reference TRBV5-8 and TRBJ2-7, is EAGVTQSPTHLIKTRGQQATLRCSPISGHTSVYWYQQALGLGLQFLLWYDEGEERNRGNFPPRFSGRQFPNYSSELNVNALELEDSALYLCASSLGRERSYEQYFGPGTRLTVT.

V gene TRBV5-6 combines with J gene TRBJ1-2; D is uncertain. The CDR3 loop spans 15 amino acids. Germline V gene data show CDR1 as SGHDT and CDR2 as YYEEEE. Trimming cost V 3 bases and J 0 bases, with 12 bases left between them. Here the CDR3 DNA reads TGTGCCAGCAGCTCGCCCGGGATTTCTAACTATGGCTACACCTTC. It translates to CASSSPGISNYGYTF.

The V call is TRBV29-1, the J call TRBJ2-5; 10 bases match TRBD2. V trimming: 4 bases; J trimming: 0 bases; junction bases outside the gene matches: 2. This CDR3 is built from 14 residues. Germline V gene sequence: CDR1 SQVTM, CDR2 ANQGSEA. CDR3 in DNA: TGCAGCGTTGTGGGGACTAGCGACCAAGAGACCCAGTACTTC. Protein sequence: CSVVGTSDQETQYF.

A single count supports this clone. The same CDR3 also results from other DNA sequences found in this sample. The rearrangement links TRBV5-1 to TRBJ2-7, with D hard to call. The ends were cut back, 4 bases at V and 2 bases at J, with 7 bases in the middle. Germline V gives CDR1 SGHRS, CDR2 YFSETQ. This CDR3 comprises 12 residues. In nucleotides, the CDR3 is TGCGCCAGCAGCCTGAACACCTACGAGCAGTACTTC. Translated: CASSLNTYEQYF.

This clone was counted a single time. CDR3 in DNA: TGTGCCAGCAGTGCCCAGACTACCAGTAATGAAAAACTGTTTTTT. Its translation: CASSAQTTSNEKLFF. The chain employs TRBV2 and TRBJ1-4; the D is unclear. Looked up from germline, CDR1 is SNHLY and CDR2 is FYNNEI. Trimming removed 4 bases from V and 4 bases from J, with 13 bases in between. CDR3 length: 15 amino acids. The complete variable domain, with remaining parts taken from reference TRBV2 and TRBJ1-4, reads EPEVTQTPSHQVTQMGQEVILRCVPISNHLYFYWYRQILGQKVEFLVSFYNNEISEKSEIFDDQFSVERPDGSNFTLKIRSTKLEDSAMYFCASSAQTTSNEKLFFGSGTQLSVL.

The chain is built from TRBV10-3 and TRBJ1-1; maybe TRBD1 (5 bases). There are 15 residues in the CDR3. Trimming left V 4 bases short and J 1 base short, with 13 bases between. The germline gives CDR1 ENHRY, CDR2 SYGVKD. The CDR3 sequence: CAISGAGLPNTEAFF. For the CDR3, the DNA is TGTGCCATCAGTGGCGCGGGACTCCCGAACACTGAAGCTTTCTTT.

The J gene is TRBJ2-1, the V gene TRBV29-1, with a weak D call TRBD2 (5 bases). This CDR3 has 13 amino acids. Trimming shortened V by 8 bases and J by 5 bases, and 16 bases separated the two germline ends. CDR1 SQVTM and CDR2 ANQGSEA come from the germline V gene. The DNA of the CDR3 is TGCAGCATTTTCTGGGGAGTAAACAATGAGCAGTTCTTC. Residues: CSIFWGVNNEQFF.

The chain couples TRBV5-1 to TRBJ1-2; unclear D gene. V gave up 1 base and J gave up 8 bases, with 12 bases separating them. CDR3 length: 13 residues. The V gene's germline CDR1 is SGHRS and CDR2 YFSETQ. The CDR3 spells CASSLLSVGGYTF. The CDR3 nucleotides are TGCGCCAGCAGCTTGTTGTCAGTGGGCGGCTACACCTTC. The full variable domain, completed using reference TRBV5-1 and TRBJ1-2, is KAGVTQTPRYLIKTRGQQVTLSCSPISGHRSVSWYQQTPGQGLQFLFEYFSETQRNKGNFPGRFSGRQFSNSRSEMNVSTLELGDSALYLCASSLLSVGGYTFGSGTRLTVV.

CDR3 sequence reads: CASSYRQGTSYNEQFF. As DNA, the CDR3 is TGTGCCAGCAGTTACCGACAGGGTACCAGCTACAATGAGCAGTTCTTC. The J gene is TRBJ2-1, the V gene TRBV6-6; 7 bases are shared with TRBD1. The CDR3 covers 16 residues. CDR1 is MNHNY, CDR2 SVGAGI, per germline (reference sequence). The trim removed 2 bases at V and 3 bases at J, leaving 7 bases unmatched.

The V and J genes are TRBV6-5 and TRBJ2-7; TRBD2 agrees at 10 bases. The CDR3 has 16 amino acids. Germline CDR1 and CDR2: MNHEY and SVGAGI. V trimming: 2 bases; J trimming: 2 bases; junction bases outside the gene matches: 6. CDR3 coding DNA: TGTGCCAGCAGTTACAGTACTAGCGGGAAAGCCTACGAGCAGTACTTC. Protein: CASSYSTSGKAYEQYF.

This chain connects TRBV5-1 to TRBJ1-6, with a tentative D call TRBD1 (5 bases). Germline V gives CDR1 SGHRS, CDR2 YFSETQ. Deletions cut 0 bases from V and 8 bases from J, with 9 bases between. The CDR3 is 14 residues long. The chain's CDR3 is CASSLALGDSPLHF. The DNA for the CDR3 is TGCGCCAGCAGCTTGGCTCTAGGGGATTCACCCCTCCACTTT.

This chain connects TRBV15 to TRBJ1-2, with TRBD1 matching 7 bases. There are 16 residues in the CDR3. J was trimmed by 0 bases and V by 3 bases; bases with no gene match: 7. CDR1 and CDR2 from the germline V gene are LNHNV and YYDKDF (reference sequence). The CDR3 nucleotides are TGTGCCACCAGCAGGGGCGGGACAGCCTCTAACTATGGCTACACCTTC. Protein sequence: CATSRGGTASNYGYTF.

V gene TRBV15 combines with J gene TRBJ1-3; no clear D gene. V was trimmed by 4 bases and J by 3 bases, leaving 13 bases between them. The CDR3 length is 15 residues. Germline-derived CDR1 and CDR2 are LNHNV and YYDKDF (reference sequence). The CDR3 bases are TGTGCCACCAGCACGCATCGAGGGAATGGAAACACCATATATTTT. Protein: CATSTHRGNGNTIYF.

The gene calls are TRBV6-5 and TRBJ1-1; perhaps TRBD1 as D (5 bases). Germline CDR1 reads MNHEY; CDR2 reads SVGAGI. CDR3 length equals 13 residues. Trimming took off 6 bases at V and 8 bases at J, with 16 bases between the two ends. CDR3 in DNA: TGTGCCAGCAGCTCGGACACAAGACAAGAAGCTTTCTTT. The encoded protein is CASSSDTRQEAFF.

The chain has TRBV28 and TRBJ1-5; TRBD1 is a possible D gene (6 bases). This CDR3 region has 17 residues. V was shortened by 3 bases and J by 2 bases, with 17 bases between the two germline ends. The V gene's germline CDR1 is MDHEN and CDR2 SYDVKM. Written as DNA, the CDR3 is TGTGCCAGCAGTTTCGACGTACAGGGCCGTGGCAATCAGCCCCAGCATTTT. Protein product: CASSFDVQGRGNQPQHF.

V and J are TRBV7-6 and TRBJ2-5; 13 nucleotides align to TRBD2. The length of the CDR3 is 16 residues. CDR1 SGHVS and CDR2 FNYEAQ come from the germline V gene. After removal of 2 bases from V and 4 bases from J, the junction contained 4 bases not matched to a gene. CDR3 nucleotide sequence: TGTGCCAGCAGCTTACGGACTAGCGGGGGTATAGAGACCCAGTACTTC. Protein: CASSLRTSGGIETQYF.

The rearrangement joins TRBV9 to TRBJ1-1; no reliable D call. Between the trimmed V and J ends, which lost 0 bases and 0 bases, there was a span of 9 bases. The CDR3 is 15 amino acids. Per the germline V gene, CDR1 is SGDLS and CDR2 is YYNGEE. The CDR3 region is CASSVGEVLNTEAFF. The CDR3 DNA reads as TGTGCCAGCAGCGTAGGGGAGGTTTTGAACACTGAAGCTTTCTTT.

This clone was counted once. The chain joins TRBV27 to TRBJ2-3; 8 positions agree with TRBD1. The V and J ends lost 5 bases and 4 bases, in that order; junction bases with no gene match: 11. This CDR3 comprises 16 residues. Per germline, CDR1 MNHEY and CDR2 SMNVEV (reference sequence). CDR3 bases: TGTGCCAGCAGTCCCAGGACAGGGAGGTATCCAGATACGCAGTATTTT. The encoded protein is CASSPRTGRYPDTQYF.

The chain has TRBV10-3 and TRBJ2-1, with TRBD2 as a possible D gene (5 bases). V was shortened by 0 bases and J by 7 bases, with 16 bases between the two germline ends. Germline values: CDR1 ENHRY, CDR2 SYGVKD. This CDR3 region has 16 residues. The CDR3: CAISESNASPGNEQFF. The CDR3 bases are TGTGCCATCAGTGAGTCGAATGCTAGCCCGGGTAATGAGCAGTTCTTC.